Listed below are T cell receptor beta chains from one sample, sequenced in a study of technical replicates of blood from a handful of donors. Only in-frame clones appear in the TCRdb table, and some are missing; sequencing was by immunoSEQ multiplex PCR. Of tens of thousands of clones listed, roughly 96% are singletons. The sample comprised T cells isolated from PBMCs. Source of these receptors: a human donor in good health. Both conserved end residues are part of each CDR3. Each record gives: J gene, CDR3 length, D gene, clone size, V gene, CDR3 protein, CDR3 DNA. D genes are given only for firm matches. For some rows the clone size is stated as once, few or many, or as a class when expanded; others skip it.

j_gene: TRBJ1-3
len: 14
d_gene: -
abundance: -
v_gene: TRBV4-2
CDR3aa: CASGGGGPGNTIYF
CDR3nt: TGTGCCAGCGGAGGCGGGGGACCAGGAAACACCATATATTTT

j_gene: TRBJ2-3
len: 19
d_gene: TRBD1
abundance: -
v_gene: TRBV5-1
CDR3aa: CASSLDAPTGGGNTDTQYF
CDR3nt: TGCGCCAGCAGCTTGGACGCACCTACAGGGGGTGGTAACACAGATACGCAGTATTTT

j_gene: TRBJ2-2
len: 15
d_gene: -
abundance: -
v_gene: TRBV18
CDR3aa: CASSPRRLGAGELFF
CDR3nt: TGTGCCAGCTCACCACGCAGGCTAGGGGCCGGGGAGCTGTTTTTT

j_gene: TRBJ1-2
len: 14
d_gene: -
abundance: -
v_gene: TRBV11-3
CDR3aa: CASSLGAVSYGYTF
CDR3nt: TGTGCCAGCAGCTTAGGGGCAGTCAGCTATGGCTACACCTTC

j_gene: TRBJ1-1
len: 16
d_gene: TRBD1
abundance: once
v_gene: TRBV7-9
CDR3aa: CASSLGQGERDTEAFF
CDR3nt: TGTGCCAGCAGCTTAGGACAGGGGGAACGGGACACTGAAGCTTTCTTT

j_gene: TRBJ2-1
len: 16
d_gene: TRBD1
abundance: -
v_gene: TRBV7-2
CDR3aa: CASSYLTGGSYNEQFF
CDR3nt: TGTGCCAGCAGCTATCTGACAGGGGGCTCGTACAATGAGCAGTTCTTC

j_gene: TRBJ2-3
len: 14
d_gene: -
abundance: -
v_gene: TRBV10-3
CDR3aa: CAISGGLGTDTQYF
CDR3nt: TGTGCCATCAGTGGGGGACTGGGGACAGATACGCAGTATTTT

j_gene: TRBJ1-2
len: 14
d_gene: -
abundance: -
v_gene: TRBV7-8
CDR3aa: CASSLDRVDYGYTF
CDR3nt: TGTGCCAGCAGCTTGGACAGAGTTGACTATGGCTACACCTTC

j_gene: TRBJ1-2
len: 16
d_gene: -
abundance: -
v_gene: TRBV4-3
CDR3aa: CASSQGLAGSNYGYTF
CDR3nt: TGCGCCAGCAGCCAAGGACTAGCAGGTAGTAACTATGGCTACACCTTC

j_gene: TRBJ2-3
len: 13
d_gene: -
abundance: -
v_gene: TRBV7-3
CDR3aa: CASSFGGTDTQYF
CDR3nt: TGTGCCAGCAGCTTCGGAGGGACAGATACGCAGTATTTT

j_gene: TRBJ1-2
len: 12
d_gene: -
abundance: -
v_gene: TRBV30
CDR3aa: CAWSVGGYGYTF
CDR3nt: TGTGCCTGGAGTGTAGGCGGTTATGGCTACACCTTC

j_gene: TRBJ2-2
len: 12
d_gene: TRBD1
abundance: -
v_gene: TRBV12-5
CDR3aa: CASGDRVGELFF
CDR3nt: TGTGCTAGTGGCGACAGGGTCGGGGAGCTGTTTTTT

j_gene: TRBJ2-2
len: 17
d_gene: -
abundance: once
v_gene: TRBV7-3
CDR3aa: CASSPNSGSGNTGELFF
CDR3nt: TGTGCCAGCAGCCCCAATTCCGGGAGTGGAAACACCGGGGAGCTGTTTTTT

j_gene: TRBJ1-2
len: 17
d_gene: -
abundance: -
v_gene: TRBV7-2
CDR3aa: CASSLVISPTQYYGYTF
CDR3nt: TGTGCCAGCAGCTTAGTTATTTCCCCTACACAGTACTATGGCTACACCTTC

j_gene: TRBJ1-5
len: 14
d_gene: TRBD1
abundance: once
v_gene: TRBV10-3
CDR3aa: CAIRSTGEDQPQHF
CDR3nt: TGTGCCATCAGGTCGACAGGGGAGGATCAGCCCCAGCATTTT

j_gene: TRBJ2-2
len: 13
d_gene: -
abundance: -
v_gene: TRBV28
CDR3aa: CASSFLPAGELFF
CDR3nt: TGTGCCAGCAGTTTTTTACCGGCCGGGGAGCTGTTTTTT

j_gene: TRBJ2-7
len: 14
d_gene: -
abundance: once
v_gene: TRBV6-6
CDR3aa: CATNQEGIWYEQYF
CDR3nt: TGTGCCACCAACCAGGAGGGGATCTGGTACGAGCAGTACTTC

j_gene: TRBJ2-7
len: 14
d_gene: -
abundance: -
v_gene: TRBV7-7
CDR3aa: CASSLARGSYEQYF
CDR3nt: TGTGCTAGCAGCTTAGCCAGGGGCTCTTACGAGCAGTACTTC